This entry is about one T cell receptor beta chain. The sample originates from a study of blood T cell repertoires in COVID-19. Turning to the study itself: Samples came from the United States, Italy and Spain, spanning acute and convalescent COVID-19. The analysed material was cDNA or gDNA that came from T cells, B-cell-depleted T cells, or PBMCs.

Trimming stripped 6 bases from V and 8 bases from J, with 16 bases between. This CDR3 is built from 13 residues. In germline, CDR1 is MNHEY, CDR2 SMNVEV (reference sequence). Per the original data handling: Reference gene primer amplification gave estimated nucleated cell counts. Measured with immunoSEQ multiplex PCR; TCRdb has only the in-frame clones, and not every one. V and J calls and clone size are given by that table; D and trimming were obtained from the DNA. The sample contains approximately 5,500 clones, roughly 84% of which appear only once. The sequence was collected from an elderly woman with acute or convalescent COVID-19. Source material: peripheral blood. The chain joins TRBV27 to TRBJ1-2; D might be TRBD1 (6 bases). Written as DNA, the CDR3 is TGTGCCAGCAGCCGGGGGGCAGGGGTAGGCTACACCTTC. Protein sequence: CASSRGAGVGYTF.